These T cell receptor beta chains were read from a single sample in a study of OX40 agonist ivuxolimab in advanced cancers. Clones were read by immunoSEQ multiplex PCR, and TCRdb kept only the in-frame ones, dropping some. In the table there are approximately 59,000 clones, 75% to 90% of which are singletons. This specimen consisted of CD4+ or CD8+ T cells sorted from blood, obtained in a trial of the OX40 agonist ivuxolimab. Source of these receptors: an adult with an advanced solid tumor such as melanoma, head and neck, liver or kidney cancer. Each CDR3 is given with its conserved first and last residue. The D gene is left open where the match is weak. Expanded clones are given a class, and other clones once, few, many or no size at all.

TRBJ2-3	TRBV18	NA	NA	TGTGCCAGCTCGCCCAAAGGTGTGCAGGGAAACACAGATACGCAGTATTTT	CASSPKGVQGNTDTQYF
TRBJ1-1	TRBV28	NA	NA	TGTGCCAGCAGTTTAAGGTCGGCTAAGAACACTGAAGCTTTCTTT	CASSLRSAKNTEAFF
TRBJ2-1	TRBV7-9	NA	NA	TGTGCCAGCAGCCTCAACCAGTTCGGAGGCAATGAGCAGTTCTTC	CASSLNQFGGNEQFF
TRBJ2-7	TRBV5-1	NA	NA	TGCGCCAGCAGCTTGCGCCACCTAAGCGAGCAGTACTTC	CASSLRHLSEQYF
TRBJ1-5	TRBV9	NA	NA	TGTGCCAGCAGCGTAGGGTATAGCAATCAGCCCCAGCATTTT	CASSVGYSNQPQHF
TRBJ1-1	TRBV7-8	NA	NA	TGTGCCAGCAGCCTAACTACAGATGTCGGGACTGAAGCTTTCTTT	CASSLTTDVGTEAFF
TRBJ1-2	TRBV7-9	NA	few	TGTGCCAGCAGCTTAGCCAGGTTCGACGGCTACACCTTC	CASSLARFDGYTF
TRBJ2-7	TRBV11-2	NA	NA	TGTGCCAGCAGCTTAAATCGCCAGAGCTCCTACGAGCAGTACTTC	CASSLNRQSSYEQYF
TRBJ2-1	TRBV11-1	NA	NA	TGTGCCAGCAGCTTACATGAAAACAATGAGCAGTTCTTC	CASSLHENNEQFF
TRBJ1-1	TRBV7-2	NA	NA	TGTGCCAGCAGCCGTGACAGGACACTGAACACTGAAGCTTTCTTT	CASSRDRTLNTEAFF
TRBJ2-5	TRBV5-4	TRBD2	NA	TGTGCCAGCAGCTTGGGGGTGGTAGCGGGAGGTGAGACCCAGTACTTC	CASSLGVVAGGETQYF
TRBJ2-7	TRBV7-9	NA	NA	TGTGCCAGCAGCGAACATTACGAGCAGTACTTC	CASSEHYEQYF
TRBJ2-1	TRBV6-5	TRBD2	NA	TGTGCCAGCAGTTACTCGCCGGGACTAGAATTGCGCGAGCAGTTCTTC	CASSYSPGLELREQFF
TRBJ1-2	TRBV10-1	TRBD1	NA	TGCGCCAGCAGCCCGGGACAGAACTATGGCTACACCTTC	CASSPGQNYGYTF
TRBJ2-5	TRBV7-7	NA	NA	TGTGCTAGCAGCGACCGGGGCCAAGAGACCCAGTACTTC	CASSDRGQETQYF
TRBJ1-1	TRBV19	NA	NA	TGTGCCACTCGGGACGGCTACAAAATGAACACTGAAGCTTTCTTT	CATRDGYKMNTEAFF
TRBJ2-2	TRBV11-2	NA	NA	TGTGCCAGCAGCTCAAGACCCGGGGAGAACACCGGGGAGCTGTTTTTT	CASSSRPGENTGELFF
TRBJ2-7	TRBV4-3	TRBD1	NA	TGCGCCAGCAGCAACAGGGGGCGCGAGCAGTACTTC	CASSNRGREQYF
TRBJ2-2	TRBV30	NA	NA	TGTGCCTGGAGTGGAGAGAACACCGGGGAGCTGTTTTTT	CAWSGENTGELFF
TRBJ2-3	TRBV5-4	TRBD1	NA	TGTGCCAGCAGCCCTGCCCGGGACAGGGGGCTCGATACGCAGTATTTT	CASSPARDRGLDTQYF
TRBJ2-1	TRBV19	NA	few	TGTGCCAGTAGCACGACCGGTAATGAGCAGTTCTTC	CASSTTGNEQFF
TRBJ2-7	TRBV7-8	NA	NA	TGTGCCAGCAGCTTAGCGCCGGGCTCCTACGAGCAGTACTTC	CASSLAPGSYEQYF
TRBJ2-7	TRBV19	TRBD2	NA	TGTGCCAGTAGTACTAGCGGGAGCCCCCACGAGCAGTACTTC	CASSTSGSPHEQYF
TRBJ2-7	TRBV28	NA	few	TGTGCCAGCGCCGACTTGTACGAGCAGTACTTC	CASADLYEQYF
TRBJ2-5	TRBV19	NA	NA	TGTGCCAGTAGAAACAGGGCCCAAGAGACCCAGTACTTC	CASRNRAQETQYF
TRBJ2-5	TRBV5-1	TRBD1	few	TGCGCCAGCAGCCCGGGACAGAAAGAGACCCAGTACTTC	CASSPGQKETQYF
TRBJ1-4	TRBV6-6	NA	few	TGTGCCAGCACTTATACACGAGACAATGAAAAACTGTTTTTT	CASTYTRDNEKLFF